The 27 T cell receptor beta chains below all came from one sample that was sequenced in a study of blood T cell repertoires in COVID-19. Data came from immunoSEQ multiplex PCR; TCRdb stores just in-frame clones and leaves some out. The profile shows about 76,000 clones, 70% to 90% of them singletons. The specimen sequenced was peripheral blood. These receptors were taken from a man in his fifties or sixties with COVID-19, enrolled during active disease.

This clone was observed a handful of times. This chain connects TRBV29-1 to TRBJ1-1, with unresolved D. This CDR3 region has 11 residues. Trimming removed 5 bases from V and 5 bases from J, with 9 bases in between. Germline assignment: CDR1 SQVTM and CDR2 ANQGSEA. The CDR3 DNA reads TGCAGCGTTAAGATTGCGACTGAAGCTTTCTTT. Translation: CSVKIATEAFF.

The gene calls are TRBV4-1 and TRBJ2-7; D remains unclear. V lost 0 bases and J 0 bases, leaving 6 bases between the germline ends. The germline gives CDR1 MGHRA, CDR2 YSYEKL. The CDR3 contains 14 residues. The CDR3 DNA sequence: TGCGCCAGCAGCCAAGACCCGGGCTCCTACGAGCAGTACTTC. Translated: CASSQDPGSYEQYF.

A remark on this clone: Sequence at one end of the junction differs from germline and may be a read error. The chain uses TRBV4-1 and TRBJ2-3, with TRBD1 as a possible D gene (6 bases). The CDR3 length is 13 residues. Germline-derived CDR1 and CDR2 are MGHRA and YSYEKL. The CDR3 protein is CASSHARDTVGHF. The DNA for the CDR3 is TGCGCCAGCAGCCACGCCCGGGACACGGTGGGGCATTTT.

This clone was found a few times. DNA of the CDR3: TGTGCCAGCTCGGTTTTTGGGACAGGGCCGATTAACTATGGCTACACCTTC. Translated: CASSVFGTGPINYGYTF. The genes are TRBV18 and TRBJ1-2, with 9 bases identical to TRBD1. V shed 6 bases and J 1 base; nucleotides not matched to a gene: 12. Germline loops: CDR1 KGHSH, CDR2 LQKENI. The CDR3 runs 17 residues.

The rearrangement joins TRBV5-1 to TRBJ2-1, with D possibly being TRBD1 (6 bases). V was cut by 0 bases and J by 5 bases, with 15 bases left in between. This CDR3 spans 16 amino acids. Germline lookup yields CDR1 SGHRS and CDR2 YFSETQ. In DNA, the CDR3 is TGCGCCAGCAGCTTGGTGGGGGCCGACTACGACAATGAGCAGTTCTTC. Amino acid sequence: CASSLVGADYDNEQFF.

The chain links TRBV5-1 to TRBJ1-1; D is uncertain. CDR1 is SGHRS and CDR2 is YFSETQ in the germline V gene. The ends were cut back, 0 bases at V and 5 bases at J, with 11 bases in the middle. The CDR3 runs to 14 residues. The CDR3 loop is CASSLAGRNTEAFF. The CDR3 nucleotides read TGCGCCAGCAGCTTGGCTGGCAGAAATACTGAAGCTTTCTTT.

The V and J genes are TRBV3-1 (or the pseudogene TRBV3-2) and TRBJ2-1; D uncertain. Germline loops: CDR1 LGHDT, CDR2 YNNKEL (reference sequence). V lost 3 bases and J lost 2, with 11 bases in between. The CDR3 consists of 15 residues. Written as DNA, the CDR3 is TGTGCCAGCAGCCATGGGCGATCAACCTACAATGAGCAGTTCTTC. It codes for CASSHGRSTYNEQFF.

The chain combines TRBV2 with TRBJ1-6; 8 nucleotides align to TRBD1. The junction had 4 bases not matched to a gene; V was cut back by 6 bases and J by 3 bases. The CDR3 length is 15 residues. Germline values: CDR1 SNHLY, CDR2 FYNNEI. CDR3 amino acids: CASRSTGDYNSPLHF. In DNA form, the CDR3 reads TGTGCCAGCAGGTCGACAGGGGACTATAATTCACCCCTCCACTTT. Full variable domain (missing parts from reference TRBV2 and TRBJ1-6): EPEVTQTPSHQVTQMGQEVILRCVPISNHLYFYWYRQILGQKVEFLVSFYNNEISEKSEIFDDQFSVERPDGSNFTLKIRSTKLEDSAMYFCASRSTGDYNSPLHFGNGTRLTVT.

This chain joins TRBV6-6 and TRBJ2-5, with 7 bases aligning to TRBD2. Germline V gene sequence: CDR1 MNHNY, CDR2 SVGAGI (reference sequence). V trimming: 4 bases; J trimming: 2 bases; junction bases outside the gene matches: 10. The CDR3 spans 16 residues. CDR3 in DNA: TGTGCCAGCAGTTCCCAATGGGGGGGATCTCAAGAGACCCAGTACTTC. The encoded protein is CASSSQWGGSQETQYF.

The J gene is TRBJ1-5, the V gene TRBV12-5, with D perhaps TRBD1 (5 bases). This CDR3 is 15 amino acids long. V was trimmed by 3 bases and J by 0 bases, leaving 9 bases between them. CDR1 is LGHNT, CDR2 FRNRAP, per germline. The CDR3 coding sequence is TGTGCTAGTGGTTTAAGACAGTATAGCAATCAGCCCCAGCATTTT. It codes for CASGLRQYSNQPQHF.

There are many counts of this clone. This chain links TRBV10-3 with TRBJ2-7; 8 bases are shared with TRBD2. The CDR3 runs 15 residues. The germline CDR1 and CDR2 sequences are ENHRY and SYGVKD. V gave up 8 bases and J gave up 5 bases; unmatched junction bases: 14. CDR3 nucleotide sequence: TGTGCCATCGGGGGCCTGGGCGGGGGGATAAACGAGCAGTACTTC. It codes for CAIGGLGGGINEQYF.

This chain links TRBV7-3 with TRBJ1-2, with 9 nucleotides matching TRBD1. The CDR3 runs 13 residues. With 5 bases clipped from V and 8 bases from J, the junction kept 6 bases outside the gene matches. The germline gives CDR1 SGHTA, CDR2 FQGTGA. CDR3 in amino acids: CASSQGQGEGYTF. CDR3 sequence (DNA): TGTGCCAGCAGCCAGGGACAGGGTGAAGGCTACACCTTC.

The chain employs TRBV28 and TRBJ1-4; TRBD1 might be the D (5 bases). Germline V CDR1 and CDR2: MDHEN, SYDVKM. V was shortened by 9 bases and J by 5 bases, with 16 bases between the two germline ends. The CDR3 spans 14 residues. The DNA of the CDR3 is TGTGCCAGTAAGGGCCACAGGTTCAATGAAAAACTGTTTTTT. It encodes CASKGHRFNEKLFF.

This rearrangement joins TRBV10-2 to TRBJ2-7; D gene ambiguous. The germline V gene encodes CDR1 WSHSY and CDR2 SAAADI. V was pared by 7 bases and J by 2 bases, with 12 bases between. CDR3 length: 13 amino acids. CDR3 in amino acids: CASIMAGTYEQYF. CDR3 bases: TGCGCCAGCATTATGGCAGGCACCTACGAGCAGTACTTC.

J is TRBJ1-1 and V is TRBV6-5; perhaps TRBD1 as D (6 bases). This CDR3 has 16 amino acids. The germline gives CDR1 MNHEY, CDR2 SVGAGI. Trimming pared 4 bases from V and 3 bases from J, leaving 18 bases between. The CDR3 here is CASSSFQGPRDTEAFF. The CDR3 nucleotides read TGTGCCAGCAGTTCATTCCAGGGGCCCCGGGACACTGAAGCTTTCTTT.

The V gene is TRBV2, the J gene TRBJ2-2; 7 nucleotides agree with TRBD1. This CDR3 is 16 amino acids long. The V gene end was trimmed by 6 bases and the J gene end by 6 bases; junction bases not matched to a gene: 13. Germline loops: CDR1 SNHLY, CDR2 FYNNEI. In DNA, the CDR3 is TGTGCCAGCAGCGATGACAGGGTCAATTATGCCGGGGAGCTGTTTTTT. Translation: CASSDDRVNYAGELFF.

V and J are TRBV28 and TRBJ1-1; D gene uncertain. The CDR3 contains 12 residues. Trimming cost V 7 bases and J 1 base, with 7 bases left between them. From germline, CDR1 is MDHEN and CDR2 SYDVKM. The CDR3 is CASKEGNTEAFF. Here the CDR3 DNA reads TGTGCCAGCAAGGAGGGGAACACTGAAGCTTTCTTT.

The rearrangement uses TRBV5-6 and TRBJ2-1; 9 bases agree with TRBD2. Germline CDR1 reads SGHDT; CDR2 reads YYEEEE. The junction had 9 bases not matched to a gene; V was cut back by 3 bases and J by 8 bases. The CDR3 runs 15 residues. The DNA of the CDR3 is TGTGCCAGCAGCTGGAGGATAGCGGGGGTTTATGAGCAGTTCTTC. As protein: CASSWRIAGVYEQFF.

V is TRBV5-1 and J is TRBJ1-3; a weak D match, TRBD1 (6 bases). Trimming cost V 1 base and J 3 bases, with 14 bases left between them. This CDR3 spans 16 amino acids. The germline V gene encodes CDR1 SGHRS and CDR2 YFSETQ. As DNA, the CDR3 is TGCGCCAGCAGCTTGAGCGGGGGCCAATATGGAAACACCATATATTTT. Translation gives CASSLSGGQYGNTIYF.

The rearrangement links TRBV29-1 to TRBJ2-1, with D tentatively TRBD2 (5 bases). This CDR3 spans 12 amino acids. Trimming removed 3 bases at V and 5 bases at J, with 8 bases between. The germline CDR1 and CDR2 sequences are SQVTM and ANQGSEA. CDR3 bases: TGCAGCGTTGATAGCGTCCACAATGAGCAGTTCTTC. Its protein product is CSVDSVHNEQFF.

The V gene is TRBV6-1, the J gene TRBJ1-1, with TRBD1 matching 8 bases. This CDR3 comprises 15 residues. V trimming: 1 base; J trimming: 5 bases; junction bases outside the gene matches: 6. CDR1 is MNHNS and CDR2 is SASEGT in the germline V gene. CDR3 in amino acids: CASSEGPGGGTEAFF. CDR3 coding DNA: TGTGCCAGCAGTGAAGGCCCAGGGGGCGGAACTGAAGCTTTCTTT.

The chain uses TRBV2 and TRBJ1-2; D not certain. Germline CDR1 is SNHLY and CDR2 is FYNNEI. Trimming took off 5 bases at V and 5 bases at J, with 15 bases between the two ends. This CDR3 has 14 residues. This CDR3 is CASSTDRELYGYTF. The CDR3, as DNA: TGTGCCAGCAGTACAGACCGAGAGCTGTATGGCTACACCTTC.

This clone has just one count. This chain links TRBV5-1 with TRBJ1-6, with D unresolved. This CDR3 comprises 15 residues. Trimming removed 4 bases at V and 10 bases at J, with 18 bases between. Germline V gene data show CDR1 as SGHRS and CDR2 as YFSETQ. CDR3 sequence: CASSLGVRPESPLHF. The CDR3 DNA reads TGCGCCAGCAGCCTTGGAGTGAGGCCTGAATCACCCCTCCACTTT.

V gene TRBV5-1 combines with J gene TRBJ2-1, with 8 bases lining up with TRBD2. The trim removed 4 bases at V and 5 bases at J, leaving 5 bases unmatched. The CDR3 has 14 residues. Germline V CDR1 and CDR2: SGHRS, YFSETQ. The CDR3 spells CASSPGGRDNEQFF. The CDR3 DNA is TGCGCCAGCAGCCCGGGAGGGAGGGACAATGAGCAGTTCTTC.

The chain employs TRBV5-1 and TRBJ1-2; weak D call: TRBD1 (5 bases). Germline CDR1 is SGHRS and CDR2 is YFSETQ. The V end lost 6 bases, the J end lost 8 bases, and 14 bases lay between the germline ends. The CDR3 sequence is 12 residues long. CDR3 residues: CASTGGREGYTF. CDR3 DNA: TGCGCCAGCACGGGGGGAAGAGAGGGCTACACCTTC.

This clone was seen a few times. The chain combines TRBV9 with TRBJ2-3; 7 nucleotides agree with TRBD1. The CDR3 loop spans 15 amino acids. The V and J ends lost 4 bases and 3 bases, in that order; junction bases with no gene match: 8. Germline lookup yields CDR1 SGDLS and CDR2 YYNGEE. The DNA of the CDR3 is TGTGCCAGCAGCCCCCGACAGGGACGGACAGATACGCAGTATTTT. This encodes CASSPRQGRTDTQYF.

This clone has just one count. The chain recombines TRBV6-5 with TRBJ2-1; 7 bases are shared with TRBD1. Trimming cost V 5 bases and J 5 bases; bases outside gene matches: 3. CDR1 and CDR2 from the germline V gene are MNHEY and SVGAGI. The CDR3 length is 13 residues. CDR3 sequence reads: CASSHTGDNEQFF. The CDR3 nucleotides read TGTGCCAGCAGTCACACAGGGGACAATGAGCAGTTCTTC.